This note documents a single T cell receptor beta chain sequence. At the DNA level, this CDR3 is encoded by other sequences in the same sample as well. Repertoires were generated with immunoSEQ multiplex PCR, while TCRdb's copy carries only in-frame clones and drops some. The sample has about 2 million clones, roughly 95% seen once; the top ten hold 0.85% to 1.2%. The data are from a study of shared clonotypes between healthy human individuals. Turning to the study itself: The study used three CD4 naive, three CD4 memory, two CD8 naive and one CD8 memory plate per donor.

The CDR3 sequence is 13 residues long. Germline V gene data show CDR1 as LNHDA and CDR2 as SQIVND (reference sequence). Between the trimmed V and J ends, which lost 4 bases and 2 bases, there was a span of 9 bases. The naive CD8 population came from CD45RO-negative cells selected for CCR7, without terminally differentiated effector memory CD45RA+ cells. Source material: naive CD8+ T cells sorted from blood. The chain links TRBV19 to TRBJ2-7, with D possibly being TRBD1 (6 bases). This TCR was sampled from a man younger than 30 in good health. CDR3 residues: CASSTGTTYEQYF. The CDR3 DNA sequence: TGTGCCAGTAGTACAGGGACAACCTACGAGCAGTACTTC. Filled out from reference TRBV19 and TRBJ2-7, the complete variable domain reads DGGITQSPKYLFRKEGQNVTLSCEQNLNHDAMYWYRQDPGQGLRLIYYSQIVNDFQKGDIAEGYSVSREKKESFPLTVTSAQKNPTAFYLCASSTGTTYEQYFGPGTRLTVT.